Below are 26 T cell receptor beta chains sequenced from a single sample in a study of blood T cell repertoires in COVID-19. Assay: immunoSEQ multiplex PCR; the TCRdb copy retains only in-frame clones and omits some. In the table there are roughly 220,000 clones, about 86% of which are singletons. The sequencing input was PBMCs or T cells enriched from blood (not recorded which). The receptor set was obtained from a woman aged 50 to 60 with acute COVID-19.

This clone was detected only once. The chain has TRBV28 and TRBJ2-7; tentatively, D is TRBD2 (6 bases). The germline V gene has CDR1 MDHEN and CDR2 SYDVKM. Trimming took 4 bases from V and 3 from J, leaving 13 bases between them. The length of the CDR3 is 14 residues. The CDR3 DNA reads as TGTGCCAGCAGTTCCATAGCGGACGACTACGAGCAGTACTTC. Protein: CASSSIADDYEQYF.

This chain links TRBV5-1 with TRBJ2-7; 7 bases agree with TRBD2. This CDR3 contains 17 residues. Germline values: CDR1 SGHRS, CDR2 YFSETQ. Trimming took 4 bases from V and 2 from J; bases not matched to a gene: 15. The CDR3 is CASSRASFLGTTYEQYF. Written as DNA, the CDR3 is TGCGCCAGCAGCCGGGCCTCTTTCCTGGGGACTACCTACGAGCAGTACTTC.

The chain uses TRBV7-2 and TRBJ2-1, with TRBD2 matching over 7 bases. CDR3 length equals 15 residues. The junction had 13 bases not matched to a gene; V was cut back by 8 bases and J by 6 bases. Germline assignment: CDR1 SGHTA and CDR2 FQGNSA. The CDR3 region has the DNA TGTGCCAGCGCTGGAGGCGGGAGTGGCGGCAATGAGCAGTTCTTC. It encodes CASAGGGSGGNEQFF. Full variable domain (remainder filled in from reference TRBV7-2 and TRBJ2-1): GAGVSQSPSNKVTEKGKDVELRCDPISGHTALYWYRQSLGQGLEFLIYFQGNSAPDKSGLPSDRFSAERTGGSVSTLTIQRTQQEDSAVYLCASAGGGSGGNEQFFGPGTRLTVL.

The gene calls are TRBV9 and TRBJ2-1, with 8 bases matching TRBD2. The CDR3 sequence is 18 residues long. J lost 0 bases, V lost 0 bases, and 8 bases had no gene match. The germline gives CDR1 SGDLS, CDR2 YYNGEE. CDR3 bases: TGTGCCAGCAGCGTAGGTGCACGCGGGGGGTTCTCCTACAATGAGCAGTTCTTC. Protein product: CASSVGARGGFSYNEQFF.

This clone showed up just once. This chain joins TRBV6-5 and TRBJ1-2, with 7 bases identical to TRBD1. Per the germline V gene, CDR1 is MNHEY and CDR2 is SVGAGI. V trimming: 5 bases; J trimming: 7 bases; junction bases outside the gene matches: 4. The CDR3 length is 12 residues. CDR3 DNA sequence: TGTGCCAGCAGTATCAGGGGGATTGGCTACACCTTC. Its translation is CASSIRGIGYTF.

The chain links TRBV5-6 to TRBJ2-3; D is perhaps TRBD1 (5 bases). The CDR3 extends over 12 amino acids. V was clipped by 4 bases and J by 7 bases, with 10 bases between them. The germline V gene encodes CDR1 SGHDT and CDR2 YYEEEE. In DNA form, the CDR3 reads TGTGCCAGCAGCGCTAACAGGTATACGCAGTATTTT. It encodes CASSANRYTQYF.

The chain employs TRBV15 and TRBJ1-3; D is possibly TRBD1 (5 bases). The CDR3 loop spans 14 amino acids. Trimming removed 4 bases at V and 10 bases at J, with 17 bases between. Germline-derived CDR1 and CDR2 are LNHNV and YYDKDF (reference sequence). CDR3 nucleotide sequence: TGTGCCACCAGCACAACTTTAGTACGGGGGACCATATATTTT. This translates into CATSTTLVRGTIYF.

V usage is TRBV7-6 and J usage is TRBJ2-7; 9 bases align to TRBD1. The length of the CDR3 is 14 residues. Germline-derived CDR1 and CDR2 are SGHVS and FNYEAQ. The J segment lost 5 bases and the V segment lost 4 bases, leaving 6 bases of the junction unmatched. The CDR3 bases are TGTGCCAGCAGCTCTCGGGACAGGGCCCACGAGCAGTACTTC. Its translation: CASSSRDRAHEQYF.

The rearrangement uses TRBV7-8 and TRBJ2-7; possible D gene TRBD2, 6 bases. CDR1 and CDR2 from the germline V gene are SGHVS and FQNEAQ. This CDR3 region has 15 residues. Trimming pared 4 bases from V and 1 base from J, leaving 14 bases between. The CDR3 region has the DNA TGTGCCAGCAGCTCCTCTAGCGTGAGGTCCTACGAGCAGTACTTC. Translation: CASSSSSVRSYEQYF.

This chain connects TRBV7-9 to TRBJ1-6, with TRBD1 matching over 8 bases. With 5 bases clipped from V and 6 bases from J, the junction kept 6 bases outside the gene matches. The CDR3 covers 15 residues. Germline lookup yields CDR1 SEHNR and CDR2 FQNEAQ (reference sequence). In nucleotides, the CDR3 is TGTGCCAGCAGCCTAAACGACAGGGGTAATTCACCCCTCCACTTT. Its translation is CASSLNDRGNSPLHF.

The gene calls are TRBV28 and TRBJ2-7, with 8 bases aligning to TRBD1. CDR1 is MDHEN, CDR2 SYDVKM, per germline. The trim removed 3 bases at V and 3 bases at J, leaving 7 bases unmatched. The CDR3 sequence is 15 residues long. CDR3 loop: CASSFGDGQGYEQYF. CDR3 nucleotides: TGTGCCAGCAGTTTTGGCGACGGACAGGGCTACGAGCAGTACTTC.

V usage is TRBV28 and J usage is TRBJ2-2, with 8 bases identical to TRBD1. V was clipped by 6 bases and J by 1 base; unmatched bases: 4. This CDR3 region has 15 residues. Germline-derived CDR1 and CDR2 are MDHEN and SYDVKM. In DNA, the CDR3 is TGTGCCAGCAGCCCGGGACAGGTGAACACCGGGGAGCTGTTTTTT. Protein: CASSPGQVNTGELFF.

The V and J genes are TRBV6-5 and TRBJ2-5, with TRBD1 as a possible D gene (5 bases). Per germline, CDR1 MNHEY and CDR2 SVGAGI. Between the trimmed V and J ends, which lost 6 bases and 4 bases, there was a span of 18 bases. The CDR3 has 15 amino acids. The CDR3 DNA is TGTGCCAGCAGACCTACGGACATGAGAGGAGAGACCCAGTACTTC. As protein: CASRPTDMRGETQYF.

V usage is TRBV7-8 and J usage is TRBJ1-5; TRBD1 aligns across 7 bases. Germline V gene lookup returns CDR1 SGHVS and CDR2 FQNEAQ. The CDR3 covers 18 residues. The V segment lost 4 bases and the J segment 0 bases; nucleotides outside the gene matches: 12. The CDR3 reads CASSSSGTVRGSNQPQHF. The CDR3 nucleotides are TGTGCCAGCAGCTCATCCGGGACAGTTAGAGGTAGCAATCAGCCCCAGCATTTT.

The chain joins TRBV6-1 to TRBJ2-1, with D maybe TRBD2 (6 bases). The germline V and J ends were trimmed by 3 bases and 0 bases, with 6 bases remaining between them. Germline V gene data show CDR1 as MNHNS and CDR2 as SASEGT. CDR3 length: 14 amino acids. In DNA, the CDR3 is TGTGCCAGCAGTGAGGGGGGCTCCTACAATGAGCAGTTCTTC. Its translation is CASSEGGSYNEQFF.

This clone was seen once. The chain joins TRBV3-1 (or the pseudogene TRBV3-2) to TRBJ1-1; tentatively, D is TRBD1 (5 bases). V was shortened by 0 bases and J by 6 bases, with 14 bases between the two germline ends. The germline V gene encodes CDR1 LGHDT and CDR2 YNNKEL (reference sequence). This CDR3 has 15 amino acids. The CDR3 here is CASSQDRQGGSEAFF. CDR3 in DNA: TGTGCCAGCAGCCAAGACCGGCAGGGAGGCTCTGAAGCTTTCTTT.

This chain connects TRBV9 to TRBJ2-1; D perhaps matches TRBD2 (6 bases). With 2 bases removed from V and 5 bases from J, the gap between germline ends came to 11 bases. The CDR3 sequence is 14 residues long. CDR1 SGDLS and CDR2 YYNGEE come from the germline V gene. CDR3 loop: CASSVTSSNNEQFF. The CDR3 DNA reads as TGTGCCAGCAGCGTTACTAGCAGCAACAATGAGCAGTTCTTC.

This chain connects TRBV28 to TRBJ1-5; D uncertain. The CDR3 runs to 15 residues. With 4 bases removed from V and 4 bases from J, the gap between germline ends came to 14 bases. Per the germline V gene, CDR1 is MDHEN and CDR2 is SYDVKM. In DNA, the CDR3 is TGTGCCAGCAGTTCCCGGGGAAGGGTAAATCAGCCCCAGCATTTT. This sequence encodes CASSSRGRVNQPQHF.

V gene TRBV12-3 or TRBV12-4 combines with J gene TRBJ2-1, with D hard to call. The V end lost 7 bases, the J end lost 8 bases, and 12 bases lay between the germline ends. This CDR3 contains 12 residues. This CDR3 is CASTPGQDEQFF. The CDR3 nucleotides are TGTGCCAGCACCCCAGGTCAGGATGAGCAGTTCTTC.

The chain recombines TRBV5-4 with TRBJ2-3; TRBD2 aligns across 15 bases. Germline V CDR1 and CDR2: SGHNT, YYREEE (reference sequence). V was clipped by 4 bases and J by 8 bases; unmatched bases: 11. This CDR3 has 17 residues. CDR3 coding DNA: TGTGCCAGCAGCCCGGGACTAGCGGGAGGCAGAAGGAGTACGCAGTATTTT. Amino acid sequence: CASSPGLAGGRRSTQYF.

The CDR3 nucleotides are TGTGCCAGCTCCCTGCTGAGGCTCCTCTACTACGAGCAGTACTTC. Translating gives CASSLLRLLYYEQYF. This chain connects TRBV6-5 to TRBJ2-7; D gene ambiguous. Germline lookup yields CDR1 MNHEY and CDR2 SVGAGI. This CDR3 contains 15 residues. Trimming removed 8 bases at V and 3 bases at J, with 20 bases between.

This sequence joins TRBV3-1 (or the pseudogene TRBV3-2) and TRBJ1-2; possibly TRBD1 for D (6 bases). This CDR3 comprises 14 residues. The germline V gene has CDR1 LGHDT and CDR2 YNNKEL (reference sequence). Trimming removed 0 bases at V and 7 bases at J, with 12 bases between. Here the CDR3 reads CASSQDRGYGGYTF. The DNA of the CDR3 is TGTGCCAGCAGCCAAGACAGGGGATATGGTGGCTACACCTTC.

V gene TRBV7-6 combines with J gene TRBJ1-1, with a possible D match to TRBD1 (6 bases). The length of the CDR3 is 15 residues. Germline CDR1 is SGHVS and CDR2 is FNYEAQ. Deletions cut 1 base from V and 6 bases from J, with 15 bases between. CDR3 bases: TGTGCCAGCAGCTTAGTGGGGGGCGGGGGCCCTGAAGCTTTCTTT. Protein: CASSLVGGGGPEAFF. Supplemented by reference TRBV7-6 and TRBJ1-1, the full variable domain reads GAGVSQSPRYKVTKRGQDVALRCDPISGHVSLYWYRQALGQGPEFLTYFNYEAQQDKSGLPNDRFSAERPEGSISTLTIQRTEQRDSAMYRCASSLVGGGGPEAFFGQGTRLTVV.

The V gene is TRBV27, the J gene TRBJ2-7, with TRBD2 matching over 9 bases. Germline-derived CDR1 and CDR2 are MNHEY and SMNVEV (reference sequence). J was trimmed by 2 bases and V by 3 bases; bases with no gene match: 8. The CDR3 spans 16 residues. CDR3 in amino acids: CASSFLAGYQTYEQYF. CDR3 DNA: TGTGCCAGCAGTTTTCTAGCGGGATACCAAACCTACGAGCAGTACTTC.

This chain uses TRBV7-3 with TRBJ2-1; TRBD2 matches 12 bases. This CDR3 has 16 amino acids. The V and J ends lost 3 bases and 6 bases, in that order; junction bases with no gene match: 6. Germline lookup yields CDR1 SGHTA and CDR2 FQGTGA. CDR3 region: CASSFLAGGLGNEQFF. CDR3 nucleotide sequence: TGTGCCAGCAGCTTTCTAGCGGGAGGGCTGGGCAATGAGCAGTTCTTC. Full variable domain (missing parts from reference TRBV7-3 and TRBJ2-1): GAGVSQTPSNKVTEKGKYVELRCDPISGHTALYWYRQSLGQGPEFLIYFQGTGAADDSGLPNDRFFAVRPEGSVSTLKIQRTERGDSAVYLCASSFLAGGLGNEQFFGPGTRLTVL.

The chain combines TRBV7-3 with TRBJ1-1, with TRBD1 matching 7 bases. V trimming: 1 base; J trimming: 6 bases; junction bases outside the gene matches: 8. From germline, CDR1 is SGHTA and CDR2 FQGTGA. The CDR3 is 15 residues long. The CDR3 here is CASSLMAQGLPEAFF. CDR3 nucleotide sequence: TGTGCCAGCAGCTTAATGGCACAGGGGCTCCCTGAAGCTTTCTTT.